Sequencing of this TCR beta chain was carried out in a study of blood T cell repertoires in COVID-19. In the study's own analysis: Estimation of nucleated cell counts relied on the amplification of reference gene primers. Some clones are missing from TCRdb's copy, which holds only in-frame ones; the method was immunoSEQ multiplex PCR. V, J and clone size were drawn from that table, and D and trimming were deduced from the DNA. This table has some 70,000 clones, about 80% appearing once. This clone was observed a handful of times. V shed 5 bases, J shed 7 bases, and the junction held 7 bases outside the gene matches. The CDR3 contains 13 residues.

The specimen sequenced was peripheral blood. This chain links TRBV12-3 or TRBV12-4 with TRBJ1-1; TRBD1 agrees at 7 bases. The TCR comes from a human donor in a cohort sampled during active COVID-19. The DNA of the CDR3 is TGTGCCAGCAGTCCGGACAGGCGAAATGAAGCTTTCTTT. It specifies CASSPDRRNEAFF.